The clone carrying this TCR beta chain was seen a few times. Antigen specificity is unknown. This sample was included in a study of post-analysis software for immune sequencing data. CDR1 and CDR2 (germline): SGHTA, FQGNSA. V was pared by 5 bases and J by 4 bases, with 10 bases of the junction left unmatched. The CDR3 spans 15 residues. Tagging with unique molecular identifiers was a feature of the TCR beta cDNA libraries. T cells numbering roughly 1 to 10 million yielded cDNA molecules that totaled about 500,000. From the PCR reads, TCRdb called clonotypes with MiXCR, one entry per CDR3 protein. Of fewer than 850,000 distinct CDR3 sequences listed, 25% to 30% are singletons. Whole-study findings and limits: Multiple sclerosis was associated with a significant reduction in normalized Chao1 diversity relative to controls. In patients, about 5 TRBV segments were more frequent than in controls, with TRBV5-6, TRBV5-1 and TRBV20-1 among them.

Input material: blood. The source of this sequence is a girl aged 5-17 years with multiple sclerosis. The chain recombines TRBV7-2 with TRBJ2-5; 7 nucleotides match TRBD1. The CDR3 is CASSIRQGRGETQYF. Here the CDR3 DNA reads TGTGCCAGCAGCATAAGACAGGGCCGGGGAGAGACCCAGTACTTC.